The clone carrying this T cell receptor beta chain was counted between two and nine times. Its antigen is not identified. The source of the sample is a study of post-analysis software for immune sequencing data. Study-level points and caveats: Patients carried a few TRBV segments more frequently than controls did, and TRBV5-6, TRBV5-1 and TRBV20-1 were among them. People with multiple sclerosis had a significantly lower normalized Chao1 diversity than controls did.

The TCR beta cDNA libraries carried unique molecular identifiers. Input of roughly 0.85 to 11 million T cells yielded roughly 530,000 cDNA molecules. TCRdb called the PCR reads again in MiXCR, with one record for every CDR3 protein. The sample consists of 430,000 or so distinct CDR3 sequences, less than 40% of them appearing once. Germline V CDR1 and CDR2: DFQATT, SNEGSKA (reference sequence). The V and J ends lost 6 bases and 1 base, in that order; junction bases with no gene match: 6. CDR3 length: 14 amino acids. The chain has TRBV20-1 and TRBJ2-1; the match to TRBD2 covers 7 bases. Sequenced material: blood. The TCR comes from a girl under 10 years old with multiple sclerosis. The DNA of the CDR3 is TGCAGTGCCATTAGCGGGCCTTCCTACAATGAGCAGTTCTTC. Translated: CSAISGPSYNEQFF.